This T cell receptor beta chain was found in a study of T cells in Graves' hyperthyroidism and ophthalmopathy. Graves' hyperthyroidism was deemed stable absent ophthalmopathy progression within 18 months. Exclusion followed for patients with uncontrolled infection, other autoimmune disease, pregnancy or lactation. The study, taken as a whole, reports: Stable hyperthyroidism was told apart from ophthalmopathy by a model built on 13 V-J features. Most thyroid-expanded clonotypes above 0.001 were also found in blood.

V was clipped by 4 bases and J by 4 bases, with 4 bases between them. Germline lookup yields CDR1 SQVTM and CDR2 ANQGSEA. The CDR3 has 10 residues. TCR beta CDR3 regions were amplified from RNA. A first-round RT-PCR of the TCR CDR3 used the HTBI primer set. TCRdb reprocessed the multiplex PCR reads via MiXCR and lists one record per CDR3 protein. This table has roughly 350,000 distinct CDR3 sequences, around 13% appearing once. This clonotype came up many times. What it binds is not known. This sequence joins TRBV29-1 and TRBJ2-5; D is uncertain. Specimen: blood. This clonotype was obtained from a woman in her twenties or thirties with Graves' hyperthyroidism. This CDR3 reads CSVGRETQYF. CDR3 nucleotides: TGCAGCGTTGGTCGAGAGACCCAGTACTTC.